The TCR beta chain under discussion was sequenced for a study of shared T cell receptors in the human thymus. Assay used: immunoSEQ multiplex PCR; TCRdb lists only in-frame clones, some missing. The data show 650,000 to 950,000 clones, 80% to 90% seen once. These same records also appear under a second study, on human thymus T cells. From that report: Resections were taken during corrective heart surgery, and the thymus tissue came from these.

The receptor was isolated from a girl in the first two years of life with a congenital heart defect. Sequencing used thymocytes.

CDR3 protein: CASSLPSNPGQGFYEQYF. The CDR3 DNA is TGCGCCAGCAGCTTGCCCTCAAATCCGGGACAGGGGTTCTACGAGCAGTACTTC. The J gene is TRBJ2-7, the V gene TRBV5-1; 10 bases align to TRBD1. CDR1 and CDR2 (germline): SGHRS, YFSETQ. The V segment lost 1 base and the J segment 3 bases; nucleotides outside the gene matches: 13. The CDR3 sequence is 18 residues long.